This T cell receptor (beta chain) was captured in a study of blood T cells in healthy people across ages. This clonotype was counted a few times. For the second PCR, which ran for 7 to 11 cycles, a sample-barcoded 5' primer and a J-beta primer mix were used. MiXCR was run by TCRdb on the 5' RACE reads, yielding one entry per CDR3 protein. This table holds under 800,000 distinct CDR3 sequences, roughly two fifths found once. Donation came from healthy Caucasian individuals in Russia who were aged 6 to 90. It was ten milliliters of peripheral blood that were drawn from each donor. Every sample had a minimum of 6.5 million PBMCs isolated. The CDR3 is 13 residues long. Germline CDR1 is MNHEY and CDR2 is SVGEGT. Trimming removed 1 base at V and 6 bases at J, with 7 bases between.

The source is a woman aged 60 to 75 in good health. Source material: blood. The rearrangement joins TRBV6-2 or TRBV6-3 to TRBJ2-1; a weak D match, TRBD2 (5 bases). Here the CDR3 reads CASSYFGGNEQFF. Written as DNA, the CDR3 is TGTGCCAGCAGTTACTTCGGAGGCAATGAGCAGTTCTTC.